A single sample gave rise to the 18 T cell receptor beta chains below, sequenced in a study of shared clonotypes between healthy human individuals. This table comes from immunoSEQ multiplex PCR, and its TCRdb copy is limited to in-frame clones, with some not included. The sample has over 1.5 million clones, about 98% seen once; the top ten hold roughly 0.45%. Sequencing used naive CD4+ T cells sorted from blood. Subset meaning: CD45RA+ positively selected. These receptor sequences come from a man aged 25 to 40 in good health.

The CDR3 DNA is TGTGCCAGCAGTTCCAGTCCGGACCCAAATGAAAAACTGTTTTTT. Encoded protein: CASSSSPDPNEKLFF. V usage is TRBV28 and J usage is TRBJ1-4; D not resolved. The V gene's germline CDR1 is MDHEN and CDR2 SYDVKM. Trimming cost V 4 bases and J 5 bases, with 14 bases left between them. The CDR3 has 15 amino acids.

This chain joins TRBV21-1 and TRBJ2-5; the D call of TRBD2 is as the table states it, not checked on the DNA. TRBV21-1 is shown as a pseudogene. The CDR3 has 16 amino acids. The chain's CDR3 is CASRRCLATLSETQYF. CDR3 sequence (DNA): TGTGCCAGCAGACGGTGTTTAGCTACACTCTCTGAGACCCAGTACTTC.

The V call is TRBV7-9, the J call TRBJ2-7; 7 bases match TRBD1. Trimming cost V 5 bases and J 4 bases; bases outside gene matches: 8. The CDR3 spans 14 residues. Germline CDR1 reads SEHNR; CDR2 reads FQNEAQ (reference sequence). The CDR3 loop is CASSPRGLPYEQYF. CDR3 DNA: TGTGCCAGCAGCCCAAGGGGGCTACCTTACGAGCAGTACTTC.

The CDR3 sequence is CASSQEGQGHPGEKLFF. The CDR3 nucleotides read TGCGCCAGCAGCCAAGAAGGACAGGGTCACCCGGGTGAAAAACTGTTTTTT. The chain links TRBV4-3 to TRBJ1-4; 8 nucleotides match TRBD1. The CDR3 is 17 residues long. From germline, CDR1 is LGHNA and CDR2 YSLEER. V was clipped by 0 bases and J by 7 bases; unmatched bases: 10.

The chain is built from TRBV14 and TRBJ2-7; 8 positions match TRBD1. V was pared by 4 bases and J by 0 bases, with 8 bases of the junction left unmatched. Per germline, CDR1 SGHDN and CDR2 FVKESK. The CDR3 has 16 amino acids. The CDR3 DNA is TGTGCCAGCAGCCTAATAGGAGGGACAGGCTCCTACGAGCAGTACTTC. Its translation is CASSLIGGTGSYEQYF.

The gene calls are TRBV6-1 and TRBJ2-7; D is possibly TRBD1 (7 bases). The length of the CDR3 is 15 residues. CDR1 is MNHNS and CDR2 is SASEGT in the germline V gene. V lost 6 bases and J lost 3, with 18 bases in between. CDR3 in amino acids: CASRVAGQRIYEQYF. The CDR3 DNA follows: TGTGCCAGCAGGGTGGCGGGACAGAGGATCTACGAGCAGTACTTC.

The chain recombines TRBV9 with TRBJ2-1; 9 bases line up with TRBD2. Germline V gene sequence: CDR1 SGDLS, CDR2 YYNGEE. Trimming took 0 bases from V and 3 from J; bases not matched to a gene: 16. The CDR3 consists of 20 residues. CDR3 sequence (DNA): TGTGCCAGCAGCGTAGAAGGAGGTCTAGCGGGACTACGCTACTACAATGAGCAGTTCTTC. The encoded protein is CASSVEGGLAGLRYYNEQFF.

The chain uses TRBV4-3 and TRBJ2-7; the D gene could be TRBD1 or TRBD2 (6 bases each). V was shortened by 3 bases and J by 9 bases, with 15 bases between the two germline ends. The CDR3 loop spans 13 amino acids. In germline, CDR1 is LGHNA, CDR2 YSLEER. The DNA of the CDR3 is TGCGCCAGCAGCCAGGGGGGCCCGTTGCGGCAGTACTTC. As protein: CASSQGGPLRQYF.

The chain is built from TRBV2 and TRBJ1-5, with a tentative D call TRBD1 (6 bases). Per the germline V gene, CDR1 is SNHLY and CDR2 is FYNNEI. V lost 4 bases, J lost 7 bases, and 20 bases lay in between. This CDR3 has 16 residues. The CDR3 spells CASSVNGRGARQPQHF. DNA of the CDR3: TGTGCCAGCAGTGTCAATGGTAGGGGGGCACGCCAGCCCCAGCATTTT. Together with reference TRBV2 and TRBJ1-5, the CDR3 gives the full variable domain: EPEVTQTPSHQVTQMGQEVILRCVPISNHLYFYWYRQILGQKVEFLVSFYNNEISEKSEIFDDQFSVERPDGSNFTLKIRSTKLEDSAMYFCASSVNGRGARQPQHFGDGTRLSIL.

The chain uses TRBV28 and TRBJ1-5, with D unclear. Between the trimmed V and J ends, which lost 4 bases and 2 bases, there was a span of 21 bases. The CDR3 is 18 amino acids. Looked up from germline, CDR1 is MDHEN and CDR2 is SYDVKM. As DNA, the CDR3 is TGTGCCAGCAGTTCCGAAGAGGGTTTGGGAAGGGGCAATCAGCCCCAGCATTTT. It codes for CASSSEEGLGRGNQPQHF.

This clone came up once. The sample carries other DNA sequences with the same CDR3. The chain uses TRBV19 and TRBJ2-2, with D possibly TRBD1 on 5 matching bases. Looked up from germline, CDR1 is LNHDA and CDR2 is SQIVND (reference sequence). Trimming removed 5 bases at V and 2 bases at J, with 9 bases between. The CDR3 has 14 amino acids. DNA for the CDR3: TGTGCCAGTAGTGACAGAGGTAACACCGGGGAGCTGTTTTTT. Encoded protein: CASSDRGNTGELFF.

The gene calls are TRBV28 and TRBJ2-1; D not resolved. Per germline, CDR1 MDHEN and CDR2 SYDVKM. The CDR3 consists of 13 residues. V was trimmed by 1 base and J by 10 bases, leaving 11 bases between them. CDR3 bases: TGTGCCAGCAGTTTATCAAGGGATGAGGAGCAGTTCTTC. As protein: CASSLSRDEEQFF.

CDR3 sequence: CASSTSRDTYEQYF. CDR3 in DNA: TGTGCCAGTAGTACCAGCAGGGATACCTACGAGCAGTACTTC. J is TRBJ2-7 and V is TRBV19; possibly TRBD1 for D (5 bases). This CDR3 is built from 14 residues. Germline CDR1 and CDR2: LNHDA and SQIVND (reference sequence). Trimming pared 4 bases from V and 2 bases from J, leaving 12 bases between.

The gene calls are TRBV28 and TRBJ1-1; D is possibly TRBD1 (6 bases). V was clipped by 6 bases and J by 8 bases, with 13 bases between them. CDR3 size: 12 residues. Per germline, CDR1 MDHEN and CDR2 SYDVKM. The CDR3 here is CASRVKTGEAFF. The CDR3 DNA reads as TGTGCCAGCAGGGTGAAGACAGGAGAAGCTTTCTTT.

The rearrangement uses TRBV29-1 and TRBJ2-5, with 11 bases fitting TRBD1. The CDR3 runs 13 residues. From germline, CDR1 is SQVTM and CDR2 ANQGSEA. J lost 2 bases, V lost 6 bases, and 2 bases had no gene match. CDR3 amino acids: CSVDRGQQETQYF. The CDR3 DNA follows: TGCAGCGTGGACAGGGGGCAGCAAGAGACCCAGTACTTC.

This chain connects TRBV5-1 to TRBJ2-3, with TRBD2 as a possible D gene (6 bases). The V end lost 2 bases, the J end lost 4 bases, and 14 bases lay between the germline ends. This CDR3 is built from 15 residues. Germline CDR1 reads SGHRS; CDR2 reads YFSETQ. DNA of the CDR3: TGCGCCAGCAGCTTTTCGGCGGAGGGGCCAGATACGCAGTATTTT. Residues: CASSFSAEGPDTQYF.

The gene calls are TRBV11-2 and TRBJ2-7, with 7 bases identical to TRBD1. V was clipped by 4 bases and J by 4 bases; unmatched bases: 10. Germline CDR1 SGHAT, CDR2 FQNNGV. The CDR3 is made up of 15 amino acids. CDR3 nucleotides: TGTGCCAGCAGCTCGGGGCCGACAGGGCGGTACGAGCAGTACTTC. It specifies CASSSGPTGRYEQYF.

The genes are TRBV11-2 and TRBJ2-7; D is perhaps TRBD1 (5 bases). The V end lost 3 bases, the J end lost 7 bases, and 10 bases lay between the germline ends. Germline loops: CDR1 SGHAT, CDR2 FQNNGV. The CDR3 covers 12 residues. CDR3 sequence reads: CASSFLGVEQYF. DNA of the CDR3: TGTGCCAGCAGCTTCCTAGGGGTGGAGCAGTACTTC.